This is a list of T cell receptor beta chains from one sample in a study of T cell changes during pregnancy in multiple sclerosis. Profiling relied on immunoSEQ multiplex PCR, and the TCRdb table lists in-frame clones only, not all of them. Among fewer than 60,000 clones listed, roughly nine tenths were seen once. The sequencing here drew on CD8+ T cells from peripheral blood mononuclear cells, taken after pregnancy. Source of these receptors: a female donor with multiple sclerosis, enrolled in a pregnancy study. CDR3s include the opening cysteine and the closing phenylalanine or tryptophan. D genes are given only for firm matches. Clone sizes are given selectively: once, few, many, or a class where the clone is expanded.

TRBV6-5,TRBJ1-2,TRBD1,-,TGTGCCAGCGGGGAAATGACAGGGGCCAACTATGGCTACACCTTC,CASGEMTGANYGYTF
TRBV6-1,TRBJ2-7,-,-,TGTGCCAGCAGGACCCGGGACACCAGCTCCTACGAGCAGTACTTC,CASRTRDTSSYEQYF
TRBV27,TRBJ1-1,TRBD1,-,TGTGCCAGCAGTGTAGATATTGGGCAGGGGGACCCCACTGAAGCTTTCTTT,CASSVDIGQGDPTEAFF
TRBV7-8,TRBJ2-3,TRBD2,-,TGTGCCAGCAGCTTTACCGGGAGCGGGGGGGCTCGAGATACGCAGTATTTT,CASSFTGSGGARDTQYF
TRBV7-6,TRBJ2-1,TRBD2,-,TGTGCCAGCAGCGGAGCGGGGGGCACCAGCTCCTACAATGAGCAGTTCTTC,CASSGAGGTSSYNEQFF
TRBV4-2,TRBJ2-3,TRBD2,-,TGTGCCAGCAGCCAAGGGGGACTAGCGGGGGGGCCCCTCACAGATACGCAGTATTTT,CASSQGGLAGGPLTDTQYF
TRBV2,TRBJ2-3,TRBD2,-,TGTGCCAGCAACGCGCTACTAGCGGGGGAGACAGATACGCAGTATTTT,CASNALLAGETDTQYF
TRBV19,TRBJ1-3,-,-,TGTGCCAGTAGTACGACAGGAGGTGGAAACACCATATATTTT,CASSTTGGGNTIYF
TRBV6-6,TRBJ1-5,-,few,TGTGCCAGCAGTCACATGGAGCCCCAGCATTTT,CASSHMEPQHF
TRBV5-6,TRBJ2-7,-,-,TGTGCCAGCAGCTCCGGGACACCCAACGAGCAGTACTTC,CASSSGTPNEQYF
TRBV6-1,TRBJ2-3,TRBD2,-,TGTGCCAGCAGTGCCTGGACTAGCGGGGGGGCGGCAGATACGCAGTATTTT,CASSAWTSGGAADTQYF
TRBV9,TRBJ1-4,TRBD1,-,TGTGCCAGCAGCGTAGCTGGGGGACAGCTAAATGAAAAACTGTTTTTT,CASSVAGGQLNEKLFF
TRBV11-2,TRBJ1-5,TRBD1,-,TGTGCCAGCAGCTCCGGACAGGTTCAGCCCCAGCATTTT,CASSSGQVQPQHF
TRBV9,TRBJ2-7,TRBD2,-,TGTGCCAGCAGCCCACTAGCGGGGGGGCTCTACGAGCAGTACTTC,CASSPLAGGLYEQYF
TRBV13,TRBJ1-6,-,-,TGTGCCAGCAGCTTAGAAACAGATAACCCCCGTGAGACCCTCCACTTT,CASSLETDNPRETLHF
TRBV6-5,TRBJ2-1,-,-,TGTGCCAGCCGTTTTACCGGGAGAAACAATGAGCAGTTCTTC,CASRFTGRNNEQFF
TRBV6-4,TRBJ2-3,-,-,TGTGCCAGCAGTGCTGACGGGGGGCTGGGTGCAGATACGCAGTATTTT,CASSADGGLGADTQYF
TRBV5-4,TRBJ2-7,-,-,TGTGCCAGCAGCTTGGATGAGGACTACGAGCAGTACTTC,CASSLDEDYEQYF
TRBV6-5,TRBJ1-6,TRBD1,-,TGTGCCAGCAGTTACTCCGGGGACAGGAATTCACCCCTCCACTTT,CASSYSGDRNSPLHF
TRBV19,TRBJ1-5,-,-,TGTGCCAGTAGTATAGGTCTCGGGGAGCCCCAGCATTTT,CASSIGLGEPQHF
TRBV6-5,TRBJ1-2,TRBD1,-,TGTGCCAGCAGCACCCCGACAGGGGGCATCGGCTACACCTTC,CASSTPTGGIGYTF
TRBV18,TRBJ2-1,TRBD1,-,TGTGCCAGCTCAAAGGCGGCAGGGGGACGATTGCATGAGCAGTTCTTC,CASSKAAGGRLHEQFF
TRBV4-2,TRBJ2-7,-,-,TGTGCCAGCAGCCAAGATGCAGCGGGACACTACGAGCAGTACTTC,CASSQDAAGHYEQYF
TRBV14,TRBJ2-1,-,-,TGTGCCAGCAGCCAAGTACCCCTACTACCTGACAGTAGTGAGCAGTTCTTC,CASSQVPLLPDSSEQFF
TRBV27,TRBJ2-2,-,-,TGTGCCAGCAAGGAGGGATACACCGGGGAGCTGTTTTTT,CASKEGYTGELFF
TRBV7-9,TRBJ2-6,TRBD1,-,TGTGCCAGCAGCCCCCAGGGGGTGCCCTCTGGGGCCAACGTCCTGACTTTC,CASSPQGVPSGANVLTF
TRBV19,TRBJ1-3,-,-,TGTGCCAGCTCACAGGGATCAGAGGCCTCTGGAAACACCATATATTTT,CASSQGSEASGNTIYF
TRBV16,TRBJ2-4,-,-,TGTGCCAGCAGCCCCGGGTCGGCCTCGAGCATTCAGTACTTC,CASSPGSASSIQYF
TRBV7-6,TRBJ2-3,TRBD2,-,TGTGCCAGCAGCCGAAATAGCGGGGGTGGCACAGATACGCAGTATTTT,CASSRNSGGGTDTQYF
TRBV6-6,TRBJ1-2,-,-,TGTGCCAGCATCTACGCGGGGGCGTGGGGGGGCTACACCTTC,CASIYAGAWGGYTF
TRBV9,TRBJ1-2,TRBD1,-,TGTGCCAGCAGCCCCGGACAGGGGTCCTACTATGGCTACACCTTC,CASSPGQGSYYGYTF
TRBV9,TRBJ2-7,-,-,TGTGCCAGCAGCGGGGACTCCGACTACGAGCAGTACTTC,CASSGDSDYEQYF
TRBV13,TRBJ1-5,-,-,TGTGCCAGCAGCTATGGACGCGGAGGTCGAGCCCAGCATTTT,CASSYGRGGRAQHF
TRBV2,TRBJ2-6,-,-,TGTGCCAGCAGACAACAGGTTAGCTCTGGGGCCAACGTCCTGACTTTC,CASRQQVSSGANVLTF
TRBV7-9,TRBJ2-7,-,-,TGTGCCAGCAGCTTAGAGTCCCGAGCCTCCTACGAGCAGTACTTC,CASSLESRASYEQYF
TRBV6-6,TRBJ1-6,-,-,TGTGCCAGCAGTTCCGGGGTGGACTATAATTCACCCCTCCACTTT,CASSSGVDYNSPLHF
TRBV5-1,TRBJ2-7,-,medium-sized,TGCGCCAGCAGCTTGGTCCCAGGCGACGTCTACGAGCAGTACTTC,CASSLVPGDVYEQYF
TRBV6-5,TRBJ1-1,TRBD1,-,TGTGCCAGCAGTTACCCAACGTCGACAGGGGCGACTGAAGCTTTCTTT,CASSYPTSTGATEAFF
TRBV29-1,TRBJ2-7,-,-,TGCAGCGTTGAGGGCAGAACACGCTACGAGCAGTACTTC,CSVEGRTRYEQYF
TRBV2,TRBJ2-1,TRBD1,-,TGTGCCTGCCCGGGACAGGGAGGGGATGAGCAGTTCTTC,CACPGQGGDEQFF
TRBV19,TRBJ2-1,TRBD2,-,TGTGCCAGTAGTCCCCTAGCGGGGGGGATCTATGAGCAGTTCTTC,CASSPLAGGIYEQFF
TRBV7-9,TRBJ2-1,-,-,TGTGCCAGCAGCCTCGGGGAACCGCAGTTCTTC,CASSLGEPQFF
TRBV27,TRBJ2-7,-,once,TGTGCCAGCAGTTTAAGCCCTCTCTACGAGCAGTACTTC,CASSLSPLYEQYF
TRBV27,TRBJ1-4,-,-,TGTGCCAGCAGTCCCCTCCCCGTCAGCGGACTCTCAGAAAAACTGTTTTTT,CASSPLPVSGLSEKLFF
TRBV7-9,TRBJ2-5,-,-,TGTGCCAGCAGCTCCCCGAAGCTGACAGGGACTCACGAGACCCAGTACTTC,CASSSPKLTGTHETQYF
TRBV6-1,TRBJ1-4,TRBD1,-,TGTGCCAGCAGGACAGGGGAAGAAAAACTGTTTTTT,CASRTGEEKLFF
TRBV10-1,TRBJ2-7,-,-,TGCGCCAGCAGTGAGGCTCCAGGGCCTAACTACGAGCAGTACTTC,CASSEAPGPNYEQYF
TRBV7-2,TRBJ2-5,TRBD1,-,TGTGCCAGCACAGGGGGCTACAAACAAGAGACCCAGTACTTC,CASTGGYKQETQYF
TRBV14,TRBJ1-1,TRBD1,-,TGTGCCAGCAGCAACAGGGGAAGGGCTGAAGCTTTCTTT,CASSNRGRAEAFF
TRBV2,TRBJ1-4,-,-,TGTGCCAGCAGTGAGGGCCCGCTTAATGAAAAACTGTTTTTT,CASSEGPLNEKLFF
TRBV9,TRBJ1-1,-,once,TGTGCCAGCAGCGTAGTGGACTACAACACTGAAGCTTTCTTT,CASSVVDYNTEAFF
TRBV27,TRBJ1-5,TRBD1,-,TGTGCCAGCAGTACTTGGACAGGGGAGGCCCAAAATCAGCCCCAGCATTTT,CASSTWTGEAQNQPQHF
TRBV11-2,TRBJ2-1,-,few,TGTGCCAGCACCGAGTGGGCGGGGGCCAACAATGAGCAGTTCTTC,CASTEWAGANNEQFF
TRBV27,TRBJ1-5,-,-,TGTGCCAGCAGTCCCCGGGGGGCGACGCAGCCCCAGCATTTT,CASSPRGATQPQHF
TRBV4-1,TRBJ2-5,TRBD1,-,TGCGCCAGCAGCCAAATAGGGACAGGGGAACAAGAGACCCAGTACTTC,CASSQIGTGEQETQYF